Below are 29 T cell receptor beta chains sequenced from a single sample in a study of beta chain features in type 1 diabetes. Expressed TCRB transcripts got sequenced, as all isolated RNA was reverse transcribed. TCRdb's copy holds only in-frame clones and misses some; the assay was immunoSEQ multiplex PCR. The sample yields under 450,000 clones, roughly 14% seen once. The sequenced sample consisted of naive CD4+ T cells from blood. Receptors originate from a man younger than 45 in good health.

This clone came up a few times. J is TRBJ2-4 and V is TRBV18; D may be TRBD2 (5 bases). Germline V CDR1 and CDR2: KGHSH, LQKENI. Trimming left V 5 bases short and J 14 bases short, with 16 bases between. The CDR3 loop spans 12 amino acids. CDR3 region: CASSSWGAPEYF. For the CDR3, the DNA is TGTGCCAGCTCATCTTGGGGAGCACCCGAGTACTTC.

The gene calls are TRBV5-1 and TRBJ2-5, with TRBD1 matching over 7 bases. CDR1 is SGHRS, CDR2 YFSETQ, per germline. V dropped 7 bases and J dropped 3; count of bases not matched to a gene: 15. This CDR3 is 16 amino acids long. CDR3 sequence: CASATVVGTVEETQYF. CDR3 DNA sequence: TGCGCCAGCGCCACCGTCGTCGGGACAGTAGAAGAGACCCAGTACTTC.

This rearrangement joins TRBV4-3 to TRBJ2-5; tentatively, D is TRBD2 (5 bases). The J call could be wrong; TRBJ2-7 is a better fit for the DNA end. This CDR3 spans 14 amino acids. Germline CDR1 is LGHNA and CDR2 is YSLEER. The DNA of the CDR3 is TGCGCCAGCAGCCAAGCGGCAGCGGCCTACGAGCAGTACTTC. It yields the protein CASSQAAAAYEQYF.

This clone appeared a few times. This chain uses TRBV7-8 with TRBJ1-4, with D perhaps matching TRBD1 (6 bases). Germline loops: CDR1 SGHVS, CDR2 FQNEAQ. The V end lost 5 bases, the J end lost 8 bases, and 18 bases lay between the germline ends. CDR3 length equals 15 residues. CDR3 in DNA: TGTGCCAGCAGCCGAAATTACAGGGCGTGGGAAAAACTGTTTTTT. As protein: CASSRNYRAWEKLFF.

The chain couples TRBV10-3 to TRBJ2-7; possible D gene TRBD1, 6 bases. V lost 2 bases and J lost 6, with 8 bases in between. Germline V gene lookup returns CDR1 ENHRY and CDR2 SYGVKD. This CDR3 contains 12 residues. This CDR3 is CAISERDTEQYV. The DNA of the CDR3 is TGTGCCATCAGTGAGCGGGACACCGAGCAGTACGTC.

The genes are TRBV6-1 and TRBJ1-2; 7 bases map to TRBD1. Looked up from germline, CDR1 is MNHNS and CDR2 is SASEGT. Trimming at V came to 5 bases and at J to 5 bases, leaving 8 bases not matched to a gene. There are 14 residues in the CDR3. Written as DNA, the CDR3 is TGTGCCAGCAGTCAGCCGGGACAGCCTTATGGCTACACCTTC. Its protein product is CASSQPGQPYGYTF.

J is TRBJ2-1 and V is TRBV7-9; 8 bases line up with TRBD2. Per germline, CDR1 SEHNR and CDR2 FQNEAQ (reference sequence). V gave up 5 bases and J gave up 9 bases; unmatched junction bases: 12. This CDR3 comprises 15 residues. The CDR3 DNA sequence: TGTGCCAGCAGCCCGTACTCGGAGCGGGGGAGTGAGCAGTTCTTC. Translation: CASSPYSERGSEQFF.

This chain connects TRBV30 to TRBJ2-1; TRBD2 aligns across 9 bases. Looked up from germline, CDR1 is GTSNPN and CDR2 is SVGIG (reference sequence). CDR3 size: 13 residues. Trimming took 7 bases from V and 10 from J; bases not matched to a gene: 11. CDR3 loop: CAFRISGRGEQFF. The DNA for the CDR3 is TGTGCCTTCCGTATTAGCGGGAGAGGGGAGCAGTTCTTC.

The CDR3 region is CASTSGGGEQYF. The CDR3 bases are TGTGCCAGTACCTCAGGAGGGGGCGAGCAGTACTTC. J is TRBJ2-7 and V is TRBV19; D may be TRBD1 or TRBD2 (6 bases each). The CDR3 sequence is 12 residues long. The germline V gene encodes CDR1 LNHDA and CDR2 SQIVND (reference sequence). The ends were cut back, 7 bases at V and 6 bases at J, with 13 bases in the middle. The whole variable domain, filled in from reference TRBV19 and TRBJ2-7, reads DGGITQSPKYLFRKEGQNVTLSCEQNLNHDAMYWYRQDPGQGLRLIYYSQIVNDFQKGDIAEGYSVSREKKESFPLTVTSAQKNPTAFYLCASTSGGGEQYFGPGTRLTVT.

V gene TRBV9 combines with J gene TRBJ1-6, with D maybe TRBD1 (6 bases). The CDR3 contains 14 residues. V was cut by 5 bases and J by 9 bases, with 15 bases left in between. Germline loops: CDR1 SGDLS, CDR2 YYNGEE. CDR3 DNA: TGTGCCAGCAGAAGAGGGGGTACGCTTTCACCCCTCCACTTT. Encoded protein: CASRRGGTLSPLHF.

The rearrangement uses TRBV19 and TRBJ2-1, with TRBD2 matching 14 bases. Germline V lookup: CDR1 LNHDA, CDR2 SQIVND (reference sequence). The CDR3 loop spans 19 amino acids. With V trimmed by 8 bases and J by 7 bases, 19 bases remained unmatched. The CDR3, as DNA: TGTGCCAGTGCACCGGGACTAGCGGGAGACGGGCCCGTGAGGAATGAGCAGTTCTTC. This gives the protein CASAPGLAGDGPVRNEQFF.

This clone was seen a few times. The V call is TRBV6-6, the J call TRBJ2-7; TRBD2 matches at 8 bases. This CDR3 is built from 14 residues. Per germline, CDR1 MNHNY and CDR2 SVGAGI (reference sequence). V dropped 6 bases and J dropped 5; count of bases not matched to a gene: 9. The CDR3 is CASSRGTRSHEQYV. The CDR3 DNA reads TGTGCCAGCAGCCGCGGGACTAGAAGTCACGAGCAGTACGTC.

The CDR3: CASSSTSRVDGYTF. Written as DNA, the CDR3 is TGTGCCAGCAGCTCGACCTCCAGGGTAGACGGCTACACCTTC. The chain links TRBV7-9 to TRBJ1-2; TRBD1 might be the D (5 bases). The CDR3 is 14 residues long. Germline V lookup: CDR1 SEHNR, CDR2 FQNEAQ (reference sequence). Trimming stripped 4 bases from V and 8 bases from J, with 17 bases between.

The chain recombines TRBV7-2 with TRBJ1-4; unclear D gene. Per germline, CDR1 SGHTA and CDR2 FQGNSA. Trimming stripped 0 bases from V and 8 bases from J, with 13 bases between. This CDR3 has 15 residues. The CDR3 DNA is TGTGCCAGCAGCTTAGCGGGTCAGGTCGGGGAAAAACTGTTTTTT. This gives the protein CASSLAGQVGEKLFF. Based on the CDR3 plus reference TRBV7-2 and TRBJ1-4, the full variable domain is GAGVSQSPSNKVTEKGKDVELRCDPISGHTALYWYRQSLGQGLEFLIYFQGNSAPDKSGLPSDRFSAERTGGSVSTLTIQRTQQEDSAVYLCASSLAGQVGEKLFFGSGTQLSVL.

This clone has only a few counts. The CDR3 sequence: CASTGRRNRSYNEQFF. CDR3 in DNA: TGTGCCAGCACCGGAAGACGGAACCGCTCCTACAATGAGCAGTTCTTC. This chain connects TRBV5-4 to TRBJ2-1; D is unclear. Per the germline V gene, CDR1 is SGHNT and CDR2 is YYREEE (reference sequence). V was shortened by 6 bases and J by 0 bases, with 16 bases between the two germline ends. CDR3 size: 16 residues. Based on the CDR3 plus reference TRBV5-4 and TRBJ2-1, the full variable domain is ETGVTQSPTHLIKTRGQQVTLRCSSQSGHNTVSWYQQALGQGPQFIFQYYREEENGRGNFPPRFSGLQFPNYSSELNVNALELDDSALYLCASTGRRNRSYNEQFFGPGTRLTVL.

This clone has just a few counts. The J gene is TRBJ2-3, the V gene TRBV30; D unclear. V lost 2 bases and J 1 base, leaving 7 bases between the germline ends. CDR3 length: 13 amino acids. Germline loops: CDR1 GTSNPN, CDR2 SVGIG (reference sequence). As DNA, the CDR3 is TGTGCCTGGAGTTTCACCGGCACAGATACGCAGTATTTT. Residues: CAWSFTGTDTQYF.

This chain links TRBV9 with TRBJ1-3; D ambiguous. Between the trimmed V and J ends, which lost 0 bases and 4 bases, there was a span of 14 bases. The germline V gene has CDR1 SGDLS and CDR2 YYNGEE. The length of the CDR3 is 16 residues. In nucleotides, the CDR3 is TGTGCCAGCAGCGTAGATGCCCGGGTTTCAGGAAACACCATATATTTT. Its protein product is CASSVDARVSGNTIYF.

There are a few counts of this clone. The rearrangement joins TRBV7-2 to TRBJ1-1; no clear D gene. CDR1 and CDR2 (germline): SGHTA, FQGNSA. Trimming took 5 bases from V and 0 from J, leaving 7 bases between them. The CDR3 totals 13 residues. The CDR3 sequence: CASSPSMNTEAFF. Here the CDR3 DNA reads TGTGCCAGCAGCCCATCGATGAACACTGAAGCTTTCTTT. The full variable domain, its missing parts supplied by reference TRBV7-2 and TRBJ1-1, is GAGVSQSPSNKVTEKGKDVELRCDPISGHTALYWYRQSLGQGLEFLIYFQGNSAPDKSGLPSDRFSAERTGGSVSTLTIQRTQQEDSAVYLCASSPSMNTEAFFGQGTRLTVV.

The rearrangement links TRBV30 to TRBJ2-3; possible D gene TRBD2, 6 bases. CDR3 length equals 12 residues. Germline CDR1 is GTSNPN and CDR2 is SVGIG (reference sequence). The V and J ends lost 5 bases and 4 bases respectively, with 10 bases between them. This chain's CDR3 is CAWDSGADTQYF. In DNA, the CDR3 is TGTGCCTGGGACTCGGGGGCAGATACGCAGTATTTT.

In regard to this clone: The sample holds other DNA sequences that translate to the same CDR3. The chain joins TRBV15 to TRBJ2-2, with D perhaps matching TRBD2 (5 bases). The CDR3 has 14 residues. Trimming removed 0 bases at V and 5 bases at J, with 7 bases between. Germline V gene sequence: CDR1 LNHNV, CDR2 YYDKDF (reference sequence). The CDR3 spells CATSRDRGTGELFF. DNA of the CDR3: TGTGCCACCAGCAGAGATCGGGGTACCGGGGAGCTGTTTTTT.

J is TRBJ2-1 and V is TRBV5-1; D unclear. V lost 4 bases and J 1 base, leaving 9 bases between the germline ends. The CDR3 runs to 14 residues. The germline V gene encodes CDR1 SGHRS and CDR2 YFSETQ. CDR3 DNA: TGCGCCAGCAGCCCCGCAGGATCCTACAATGAGCAGTTCTTC. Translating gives CASSPAGSYNEQFF.

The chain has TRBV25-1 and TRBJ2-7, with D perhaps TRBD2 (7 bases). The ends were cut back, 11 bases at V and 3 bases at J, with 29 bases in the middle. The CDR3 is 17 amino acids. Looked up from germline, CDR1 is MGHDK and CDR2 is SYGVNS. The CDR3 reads CAFQAAGAATPHYEQYV. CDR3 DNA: TGTGCCTTCCAGGCTGCGGGGGCCGCAACTCCCCACTACGAGCAGTACGTC.

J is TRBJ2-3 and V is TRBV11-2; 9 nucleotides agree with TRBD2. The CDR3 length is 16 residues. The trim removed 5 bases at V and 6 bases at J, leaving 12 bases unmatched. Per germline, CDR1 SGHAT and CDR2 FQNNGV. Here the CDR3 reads CASSAQAGGRVDTQYF. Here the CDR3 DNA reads TGTGCCAGCAGCGCCCAAGCGGGAGGTAGAGTTGATACGCAGTATTTT.

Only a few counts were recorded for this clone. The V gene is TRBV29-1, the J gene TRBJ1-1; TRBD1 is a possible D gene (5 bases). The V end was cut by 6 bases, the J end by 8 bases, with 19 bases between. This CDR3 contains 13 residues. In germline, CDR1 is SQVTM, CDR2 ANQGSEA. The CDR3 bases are TGCAGCGTCCAAGGGACCAGTTATGTCGAAGCTTTCTTT. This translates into CSVQGTSYVEAFF.

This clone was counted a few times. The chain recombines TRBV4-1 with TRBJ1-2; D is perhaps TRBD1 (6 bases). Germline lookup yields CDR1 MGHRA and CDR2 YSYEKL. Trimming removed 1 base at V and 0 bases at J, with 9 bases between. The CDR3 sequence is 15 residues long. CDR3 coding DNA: TGCGCCAGCAGCCAAGGGGGGCCCACTAACTATGGCTACACCTTC. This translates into CASSQGGPTNYGYTF.

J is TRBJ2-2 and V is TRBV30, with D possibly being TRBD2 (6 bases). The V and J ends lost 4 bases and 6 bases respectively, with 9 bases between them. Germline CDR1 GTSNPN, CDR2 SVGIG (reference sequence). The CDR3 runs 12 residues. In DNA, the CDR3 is TGTGCCTGGAAGATAGCGGCCGGGGAGCTGTTTTTT. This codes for CAWKIAAGELFF.

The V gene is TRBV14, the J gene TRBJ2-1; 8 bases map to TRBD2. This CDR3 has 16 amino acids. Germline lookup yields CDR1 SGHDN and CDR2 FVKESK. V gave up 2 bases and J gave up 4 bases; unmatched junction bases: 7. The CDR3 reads CASSQRPGLEYNEQFF. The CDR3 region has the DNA TGTGCCAGCAGCCAACGACCGGGACTAGAGTACAATGAGCAGTTCTTC.

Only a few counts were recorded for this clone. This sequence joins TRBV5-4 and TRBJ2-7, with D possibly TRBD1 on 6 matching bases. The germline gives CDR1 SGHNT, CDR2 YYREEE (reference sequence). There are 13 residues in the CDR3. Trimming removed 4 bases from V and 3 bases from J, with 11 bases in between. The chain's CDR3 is CASSKPQGYEQYF. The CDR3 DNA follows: TGTGCCAGCAGCAAACCACAGGGCTACGAGCAGTACTTC.

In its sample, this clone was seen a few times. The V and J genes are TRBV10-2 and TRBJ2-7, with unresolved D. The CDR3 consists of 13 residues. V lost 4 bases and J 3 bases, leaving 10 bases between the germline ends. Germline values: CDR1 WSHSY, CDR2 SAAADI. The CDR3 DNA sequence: TGCGCCAGCAGTGCGGTAGATGGCTACGAGCAGTACTTC. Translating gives CASSAVDGYEQYF.